These 10 T cell receptor beta chains originate from one sample sequenced in a study of response to subunit inactivated influenza vaccine. TCRdb processed the RT-PCR reads anew with MiXCR; each CDR3 protein has one entry. This table has under 550,000 distinct CDR3 sequences, under 9% appearing once. Source: PBMCs from blood, taken 23 to 25 months after vaccination. The origin of the receptors is a man aged 50-75 years who received an inactivated influenza vaccine.

This clonotype was seen many times. The CDR3 is CASSPVTGRGTDTQYF. Written as DNA, the CDR3 is TGTGCCAGCAGTCCGGTTACAGGGAGGGGCACAGATACGCAGTATTTT. The chain combines TRBV27 with TRBJ2-3; a weak D match, TRBD2 (7 bases). The germline CDR1 and CDR2 sequences are MNHEY and SMNVEV (reference sequence). V was trimmed by 5 bases and J by 1 base, leaving 16 bases between them. This CDR3 spans 16 amino acids.

This sequence joins TRBV12-3 or TRBV12-4 and TRBJ1-3; D remains ambiguous. The CDR3 consists of 14 residues. V was clipped by 2 bases and J by 3 bases, with 8 bases between them. Here the CDR3 reads CASSLMLFGNTIYF. CDR3 DNA: TGTGCCAGCAGTTTAATGTTATTTGGAAACACCATATATTTT.

The gene calls are TRBV24-1 and TRBJ2-1; 8 bases fit TRBD1. CDR1 and CDR2 (germline): KGHDR, SFDVKD. The CDR3 is made up of 15 amino acids. V was clipped by 2 bases and J by 7 bases; unmatched bases: 6. CDR3 loop: CATSDYGTGGNEQFF. CDR3 coding DNA: TGTGCCACCAGTGATTACGGGACAGGAGGGAATGAGCAGTTCTTC.

This clonotype was counted at least ten times. The chain combines TRBV7-9 with TRBJ2-7; no reliable D call. The CDR3 runs 13 residues. Germline CDR1 SEHNR, CDR2 FQNEAQ (reference sequence). V dropped 1 base and J dropped 2 bases, with 6 bases sitting between them. CDR3 coding DNA: TGTGCCAGCAGCTTAGGGTCTGCCTACGAGCAGTACTTC. It encodes CASSLGSAYEQYF.

This clonotype was found many times. The chain recombines TRBV24-1 with TRBJ2-3; weak D call: TRBD2 (5 bases). The V and J ends lost 1 base and 0 bases respectively, with 16 bases between them. The CDR3 totals 18 residues. Germline V gene lookup returns CDR1 KGHDR and CDR2 SFDVKD. The CDR3 loop reads CATSDFPGLGPSTDTQYF. CDR3 nucleotides: TGTGCCACCAGTGATTTTCCAGGACTGGGTCCAAGCACAGATACGCAGTATTTT.

As regards this clonotype: Possible read error: a much larger clone is one base away. The chain uses TRBV7-9 and TRBJ2-5, with D hard to call. The CDR3 is made up of 11 amino acids. From germline, CDR1 is SEHNR and CDR2 FQNEAQ (reference sequence). The CDR3 spells CACSREETQYF. The CDR3 bases are TGTGCCTGCAGCCGCGAAGAGACCCAGTACTTC.

V is TRBV20-1 and J is TRBJ2-5; 7 bases are a match to TRBD2. J was trimmed by 8 bases and V by 1 base; bases with no gene match: 13. Germline assignment: CDR1 DFQATT and CDR2 SNEGSKA (reference sequence). This CDR3 has 15 amino acids. CDR3 DNA sequence: TGCAGTGCTAGAGGAATAGCGGGCCCCGGGGGTACCCAGTACTTC. Protein: CSARGIAGPGGTQYF.

This clonotype was found many times. J is TRBJ1-6 and V is TRBV2; no firm D call. Trimming shortened V by 2 bases and J by 0 bases, and 8 bases separated the two germline ends. From germline, CDR1 is SNHLY and CDR2 FYNNEI. The CDR3 runs to 16 residues. CDR3 sequence reads: CASSELGSSYNSPLHF. The CDR3 nucleotides are TGTGCCAGCAGTGAACTGGGCAGCTCCTATAATTCACCCCTCCACTTT.

This clonotype was observed many times. This chain links TRBV5-1 with TRBJ2-3; possibly TRBD1 or TRBD2 for D (6 bases each). Trimming cost V 1 base and J 4 bases, with 10 bases left between them. The CDR3 totals 14 residues. CDR1 SGHRS and CDR2 YFSETQ come from the germline V gene. As DNA, the CDR3 is TGCGCCAGCAGCTTGTTCGGGGGCGCAGATACGCAGTATTTT. Amino acids: CASSLFGGADTQYF.

This clonotype has ten or more counts. The chain combines TRBV10-3 with TRBJ2-3; 8 bases are a match to TRBD1. The CDR3 is 14 amino acids. V shed 7 bases, J shed 2 bases, and the junction held 5 bases outside the gene matches. Germline-derived CDR1 and CDR2 are ENHRY and SYGVKD. This chain's CDR3 is CAITPGGNTDTQYF. CDR3 coding DNA: TGTGCCATCACCCCAGGGGGCAACACAGATACGCAGTATTTT.